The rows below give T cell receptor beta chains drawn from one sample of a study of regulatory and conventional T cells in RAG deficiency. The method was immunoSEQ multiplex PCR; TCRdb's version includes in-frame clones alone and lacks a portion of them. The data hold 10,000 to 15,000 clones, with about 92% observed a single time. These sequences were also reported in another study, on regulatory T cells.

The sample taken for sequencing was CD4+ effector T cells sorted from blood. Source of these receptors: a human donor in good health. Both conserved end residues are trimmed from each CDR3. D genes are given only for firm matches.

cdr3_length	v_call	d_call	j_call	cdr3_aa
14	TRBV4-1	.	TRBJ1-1	ASSPRTSGDPTEAF
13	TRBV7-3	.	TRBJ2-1	ASSQGPRGYNEQF
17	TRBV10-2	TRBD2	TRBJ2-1	ASSGLAGGLTQSYNEQF
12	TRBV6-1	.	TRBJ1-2	ASSESRGSGGYT
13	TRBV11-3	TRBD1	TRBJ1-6	ASREQGAGNSPLH
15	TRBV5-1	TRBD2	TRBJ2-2	ASSLVAGVPNTGELF
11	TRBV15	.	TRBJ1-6	ATSIEQDSPLH
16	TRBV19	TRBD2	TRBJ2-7	ASSMRGVWASGIYEQY
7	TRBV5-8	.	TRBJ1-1	ASSLVYS
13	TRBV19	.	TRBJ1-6	ASSTGYSSDSPLH
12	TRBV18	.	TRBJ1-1	ASSPQGLNTEAF
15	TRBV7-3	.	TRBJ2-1	ASSLKDVYSSYNEQF
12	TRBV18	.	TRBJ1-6	ASSPGSYNSPLH
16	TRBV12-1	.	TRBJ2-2	ASSPPPRPQCPAGELF
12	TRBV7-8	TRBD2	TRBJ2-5	ASTTSGRRETQY
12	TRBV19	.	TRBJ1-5	ASSMGGWNQPQH
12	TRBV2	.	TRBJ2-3	ASTIDSLRGTQY
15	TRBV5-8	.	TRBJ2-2	ASSASTLRLGTGELF
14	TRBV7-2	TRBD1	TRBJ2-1	ASSDRGRRTYNEQF
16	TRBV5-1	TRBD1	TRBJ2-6	ASYTGTGPPPGANVLT
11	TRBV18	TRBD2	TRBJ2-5	ASSQGLGETQY
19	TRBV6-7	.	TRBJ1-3	ASSYSRVPGPFRTSGNTIY
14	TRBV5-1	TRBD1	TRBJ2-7	ASSLVGTGASYEQY
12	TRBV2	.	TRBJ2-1	ASTRLEGNNEQF
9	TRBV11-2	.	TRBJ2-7	ASSVTYEQY
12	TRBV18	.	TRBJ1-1	ASPTTAERTEAF
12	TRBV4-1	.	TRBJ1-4	ASSQQTGIQKLF
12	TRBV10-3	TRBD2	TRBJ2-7	ATGREGLSYEQY
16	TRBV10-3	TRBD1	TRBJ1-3	AISESRTGMGSGNTIY
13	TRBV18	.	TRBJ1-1	ASSPPSHSNTEAF
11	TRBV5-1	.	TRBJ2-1	ASSQGQTNEQF
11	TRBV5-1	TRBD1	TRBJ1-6	ASSGQANSPLH
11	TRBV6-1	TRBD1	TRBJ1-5	ASSTGGNQPQH
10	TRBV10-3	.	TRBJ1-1	AIGLGGVEAF
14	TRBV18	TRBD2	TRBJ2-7	ASSPPSGRGSHEQY
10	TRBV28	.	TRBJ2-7	ASSGVQGEQY
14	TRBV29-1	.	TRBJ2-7	SVGGTGTKNPYEQY
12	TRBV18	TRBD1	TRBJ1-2	ASSPPPPGGAYT
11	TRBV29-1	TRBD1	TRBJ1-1	SAEDRAGTEAF
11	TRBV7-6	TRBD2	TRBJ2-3	ASASGVTDTQY
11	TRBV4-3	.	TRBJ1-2	ASSQDPQGGYT
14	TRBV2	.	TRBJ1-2	ASSRDPRGSNYGYT